This record looks at one T cell receptor beta chain sequence and its context. As yet, its antigen is unknown. This CDR3 spans 19 amino acids. CDR1 MNHNS and CDR2 SASEGT come from the germline V gene. Germline trimming cut 7 bases from V and 0 bases from J; bases unmatched to any gene: 17. A sample-barcoded 5' primer and a J-beta primer mix were used in a second PCR of about 6 to 11 cycles. MiXCR, run by TCRdb on the 5' RACE reads, gives a single entry per CDR3 protein. This sample carries hundreds of thousands of distinct CDR3 sequences, around 62% of them seen once, and the ten largest clones take 25% to 35%. These data belong to a study of blood T cells in healthy people across ages. Findings of the study overall: Compared with aged donors, long-lived donors showed fewer expanded clones, suggesting selection.

The sequenced material came from blood. This clonotype was obtained from a man aged 30 to 39 in good health. This rearrangement joins TRBV6-1 to TRBJ2-3, with 9 bases identical to TRBD2. CDR3 sequence: CASTEFGRLAGTSTDTQYF. CDR3 nucleotide sequence: TGTGCCAGCACCGAGTTCGGGAGGCTAGCGGGGACTAGCACAGATACGCAGTATTTT.